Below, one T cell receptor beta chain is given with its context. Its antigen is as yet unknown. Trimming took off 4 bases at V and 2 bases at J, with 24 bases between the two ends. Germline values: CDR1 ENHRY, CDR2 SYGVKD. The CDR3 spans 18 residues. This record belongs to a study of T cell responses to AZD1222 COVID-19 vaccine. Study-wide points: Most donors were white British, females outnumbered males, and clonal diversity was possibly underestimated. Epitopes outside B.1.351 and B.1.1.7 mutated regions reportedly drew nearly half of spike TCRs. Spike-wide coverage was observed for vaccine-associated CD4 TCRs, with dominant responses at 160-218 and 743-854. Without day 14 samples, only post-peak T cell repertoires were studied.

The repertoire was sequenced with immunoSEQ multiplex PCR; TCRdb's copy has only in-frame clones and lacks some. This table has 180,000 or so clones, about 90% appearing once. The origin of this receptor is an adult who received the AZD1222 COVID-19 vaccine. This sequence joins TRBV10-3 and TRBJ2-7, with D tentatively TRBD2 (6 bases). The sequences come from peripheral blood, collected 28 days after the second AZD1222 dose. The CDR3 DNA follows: TGTGCCATCAGTGCACCGGGGACTGAGGGGACGGCTACCTACGAGCAGTACTTC. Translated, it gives CAISAPGTEGTATYEQYF.